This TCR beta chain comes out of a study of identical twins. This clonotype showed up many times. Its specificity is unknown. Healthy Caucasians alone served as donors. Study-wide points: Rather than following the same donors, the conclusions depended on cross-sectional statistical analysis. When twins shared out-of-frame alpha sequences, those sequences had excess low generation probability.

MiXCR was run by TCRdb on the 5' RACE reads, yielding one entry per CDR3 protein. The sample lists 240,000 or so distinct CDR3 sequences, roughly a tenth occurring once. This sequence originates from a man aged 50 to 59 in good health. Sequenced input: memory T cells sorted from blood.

CDR3 sequence (DNA): TGTGCCACCAGCAGAGATGCAGGGGGGTGGGACACTGAAGCTTTCTTT. Translated: CATSRDAGGWDTEAFF. The V gene is TRBV15, the J gene TRBJ1-1; TRBD1 agrees at 7 bases. The length of the CDR3 is 16 residues. V was clipped by 0 bases and J by 3 bases; unmatched bases: 7. Germline V gene sequence: CDR1 LNHNV, CDR2 YYDKDF (reference sequence).